These 14 T cell receptor beta chains originate from one sample sequenced in a study of metastatic and nonmetastatic thyroid tumors. None of the patients had undergone any treatment ahead of thyroid surgery. Via MiXCR, TCRdb re-called the PCR reads. The sample records 30,000 to 40,000 clones, 25% to 30% being singletons. What was sequenced was blood. The receptor source for this set is a female donor with papillary thyroid cancer or a benign thyroid nodule (not recorded which). Some clones in this sample may be carry-over from other donors' samples.

At least ten counts were recorded for this clone. This chain uses TRBV9 with TRBJ2-7, with TRBD1 matching 10 bases. The V gene end was trimmed by 3 bases and the J gene end by 5 bases; junction bases not matched to a gene: 8. The CDR3 runs 15 residues. The germline V gene encodes CDR1 SGDLS and CDR2 YYNGEE. The CDR3 region has the DNA TGTGCCAGCAGCGCAACCGGGACAGGGGCCGACGAGCAGTACTTC. Encoded protein: CASSATGTGADEQYF.

The chain joins TRBV6-1 to TRBJ2-7, with D tentatively TRBD1 or TRBD2 (5 bases each). Trimming stripped 6 bases from V and 1 base from J, with 19 bases between. From germline, CDR1 is MNHNS and CDR2 SASEGT. The length of the CDR3 is 16 residues. CDR3 region: CASRRMGDGTSYEQYF. The CDR3 DNA sequence: TGTGCCAGCAGGAGGATGGGGGACGGAACGTCCTACGAGCAGTACTTC.

This clone was counted at least ten times. The J gene is TRBJ2-3, the V gene TRBV12-3 or TRBV12-4, with 8 bases aligning to TRBD1. The V gene end was trimmed by 4 bases and the J gene end by 8 bases; junction bases not matched to a gene: 11. This CDR3 is built from 15 residues. CDR3 loop: CASSWGQAPETTQYF. In nucleotides, the CDR3 is TGTGCCAGCAGTTGGGGACAGGCTCCAGAGACTACGCAGTATTTT.

This chain links TRBV30 with TRBJ2-6; weak D call: TRBD1 (5 bases). This CDR3 spans 15 amino acids. The V end was cut by 4 bases, the J end by 6 bases, with 16 bases between. Germline assignment: CDR1 GTSNPN and CDR2 SVGIG (reference sequence). The CDR3 DNA follows: TGTGCCTGGATTTCAGGGATGGCTGTGGCCAACGTCCTGACTTTC. Protein product: CAWISGMAVANVLTF.

The chain has TRBV28 and TRBJ2-5, with D perhaps given as TRBD1 or TRBD2 (5 bases each). Between the trimmed V and J ends, which lost 5 bases and 0 bases, there was a span of 13 bases. Germline CDR1 MDHEN, CDR2 SYDVKM. The CDR3 runs 15 residues. The DNA of the CDR3 is TGTGCCAGCAGTGCGGGTGACAGCCACCAAGAGACCCAGTACTTC. Its protein is CASSAGDSHQETQYF.

This clone came up many times. The V call is TRBV7-2, the J call TRBJ1-3, with 9 bases identical to TRBD1. Trimming cost V 6 bases and J 4 bases; bases outside gene matches: 7. Per germline, CDR1 SGHTA and CDR2 FQGNSA. This CDR3 is built from 15 residues. CDR3 bases: TGTGCCAGCAGACCACAGGGGGCTGTCGGAAACACCATATATTTT. It specifies CASRPQGAVGNTIYF.

In its sample, this clone was seen many times. The chain carries TRBV2 and TRBJ1-1; D ambiguous. Germline CDR1 reads SNHLY; CDR2 reads FYNNEI. The length of the CDR3 is 13 residues. V was pared by 4 bases and J by 1 base, with 7 bases between. The CDR3 coding sequence is TGTGCCAGCAGTGCAGTTCCGAACACTGAAGCTTTCTTT. Translating gives CASSAVPNTEAFF.

This clone was seen many times. V and J are TRBV7-9 and TRBJ1-2, with D perhaps matching TRBD1 (5 bases). CDR1 is SEHNR, CDR2 FQNEAQ, per germline (reference sequence). Deletions cut 7 bases from V and 0 bases from J, with 9 bases between. CDR3 length: 13 amino acids. CDR3 sequence (DNA): TGTGCCAGCACCCAGACAGCTAACTATGGCTACACCTTC. This translates into CASTQTANYGYTF.

There are many counts of this clone. The chain uses TRBV27 and TRBJ2-1; D gene unclear. The germline V gene encodes CDR1 MNHEY and CDR2 SMNVEV (reference sequence). Trimming removed 5 bases at V and 4 bases at J, with 3 bases between. The CDR3 runs 11 residues. Written as DNA, the CDR3 is TGTGCCAGCAGTGGGTACAATGAGCAGTTCTTC. Translation gives CASSGYNEQFF.

The sample holds many counts of this clone. V and J are TRBV7-3 and TRBJ2-1, with D possibly being TRBD2 (6 bases). Trimming removed 3 bases from V and 6 bases from J, with 9 bases in between. Germline assignment: CDR1 SGHTA and CDR2 FQGTGA. This CDR3 spans 13 amino acids. In DNA form, the CDR3 reads TGTGCCAGCAGCTTGGAGGGTCTCAATGAGCAGTTCTTC. Amino acids: CASSLEGLNEQFF.

The V call is TRBV28, the J call TRBJ1-5; D call uncertain. From germline, CDR1 is MDHEN and CDR2 SYDVKM. The CDR3 is made up of 15 amino acids. Trimming cost V 5 bases and J 7 bases, with 18 bases left between them. CDR3 nucleotide sequence: TGTGCCAGCAGTGTTGGCGTTACTCTAGGACAGCCCCAGCATTTT. Translating it yields CASSVGVTLGQPQHF.

CDR3 sequence: CASSFGGPGTEAFF. Here the CDR3 DNA reads TGCGCCAGCAGCTTCGGGGGGCCGGGGACTGAAGCTTTCTTT. The gene calls are TRBV5-1 and TRBJ1-1, with D possibly matching TRBD1 (6 bases). Trimming removed 2 bases from V and 5 bases from J, with 13 bases in between. The CDR3 extends over 14 amino acids. Germline-derived CDR1 and CDR2 are SGHRS and YFSETQ.

This chain joins TRBV11-2 and TRBJ1-3, with D tentatively TRBD1 (5 bases). Trimming took 5 bases from V and 0 from J, leaving 11 bases between them. Per germline, CDR1 SGHAT and CDR2 FQNNGV. The CDR3 length is 15 residues. This CDR3 reads CASSPGQVSGNTIYF. The DNA of the CDR3 is TGTGCCAGCAGCCCCGGACAAGTCTCTGGAAACACCATATATTTT.

V and J are TRBV18 and TRBJ2-1, with TRBD2 identical over 13 bases. V dropped 3 bases and J dropped 14; count of bases not matched to a gene: 10. The CDR3 contains 15 residues. The germline V gene encodes CDR1 KGHSH and CDR2 LQKENI. CDR3 bases: TGTGCCAGCTCACCTTCGGGACTAGCGGGATGGGATAAGTTCTTC. Protein: CASSPSGLAGWDKFF.